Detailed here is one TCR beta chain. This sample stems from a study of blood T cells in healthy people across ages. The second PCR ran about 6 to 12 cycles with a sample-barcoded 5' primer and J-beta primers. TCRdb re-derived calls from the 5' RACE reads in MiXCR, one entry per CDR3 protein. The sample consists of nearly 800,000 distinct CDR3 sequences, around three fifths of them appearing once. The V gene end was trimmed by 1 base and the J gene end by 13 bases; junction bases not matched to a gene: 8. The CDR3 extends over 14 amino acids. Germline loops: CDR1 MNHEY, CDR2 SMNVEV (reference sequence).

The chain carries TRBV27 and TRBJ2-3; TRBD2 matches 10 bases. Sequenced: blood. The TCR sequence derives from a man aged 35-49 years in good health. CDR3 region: CASSLCALAGSEYF. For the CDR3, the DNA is TGTGCCAGCAGTTTATGCGCACTAGCGGGGAGCGAGTATTTT.